These 24 T cell receptor beta chains came from one sample sequenced in a study of cytomegalovirus exposure and HLA in healthy donors. Only in-frame clones appear in the TCRdb table, and some are missing; sequencing was by immunoSEQ multiplex PCR. The table has some 75,000 clones, around 96% seen once. The sequenced material came from PBMCs. The receptors here all came from a woman aged 18-35 years in good health and CMV-seronegative.

The rearrangement links TRBV11-3 to TRBJ2-7; TRBD1 is a possible D gene (7 bases). Trimming pared 5 bases from V and 2 bases from J, leaving 13 bases between. The CDR3 extends over 14 amino acids. The germline V gene has CDR1 SGHNT and CDR2 YENEEA. CDR3 nucleotides: TGTGCCAGCAGCCCGGGGGACAGTCCCTACGAGCAGTACTTC. Amino acid sequence: CASSPGDSPYEQYF.

The genes are TRBV19 and TRBJ2-1; TRBD2 agrees at 11 bases. The CDR3 has 15 residues. V lost 6 bases to trimming and J lost 6 bases; unmatched junction nucleotides: 7. Germline lookup yields CDR1 LNHDA and CDR2 SQIVND (reference sequence). For the CDR3, the DNA is TGTGCCAGTAGACTAGCGGGAGCCGTATCCAATGAGCAGTTCTTC. Amino acids: CASRLAGAVSNEQFF.

The chain employs TRBV18 and TRBJ2-1; D is perhaps TRBD2 (7 bases). The CDR3 consists of 13 residues. The V end was cut by 0 bases, the J end by 12 bases, with 12 bases between. Germline V gene lookup returns CDR1 KGHSH and CDR2 LQKENI. CDR3 nucleotides: TGTGCCAGCTCACCACCACTGCGGGGGCGGCAGTTCTTC. Translated: CASSPPLRGRQFF.

V is TRBV5-5 and J is TRBJ2-7, with a tentative D call TRBD2 (6 bases). The V and J ends lost 5 bases and 0 bases respectively, with 18 bases between them. Germline V gives CDR1 SGHKS, CDR2 YYEKEE (reference sequence). The CDR3 is 16 amino acids. The CDR3 nucleotides are TGTGCCAGCAGGGGGGGATCCGGGGTAATCTCCTACGAGCAGTACTTC. It encodes CASRGGSGVISYEQYF. Variable domain in full (rest from reference TRBV5-5 and TRBJ2-7): DAGVTQSPTHLIKTRGQQVTLRCSPISGHKSVSWYQQVLGQGPQFIFQYYEKEERGRGNFPDRFSARQFPNYSSELNVNALLLGDSALYLCASRGGSGVISYEQYFGPGTRLTVT.

V gene TRBV27 combines with J gene TRBJ2-5; 7 bases fit TRBD1. The trim removed 3 bases at V and 4 bases at J, leaving 11 bases unmatched. CDR1 MNHEY and CDR2 SMNVEV come from the germline V gene (reference sequence). The length of the CDR3 is 16 residues. The CDR3 DNA follows: TGTGCCAGCAGTTTTTCGCGCTTAGGGGGCGCAGAGACCCAGTACTTC. Protein product: CASSFSRLGGAETQYF.

The chain links TRBV6-1 to TRBJ2-5; 8 bases line up with TRBD1. The CDR3 has 15 residues. CDR1 and CDR2 from the germline V gene are MNHNS and SASEGT. V lost 8 bases and J lost 5; bases outside the gene matches: 13. The DNA of the CDR3 is TGTGCCAGCGCGAGACGGAGACAGGGGTGGGAGACCCAGTACTTC. Translating it yields CASARRRQGWETQYF.

This sequence joins TRBV28 and TRBJ1-2, with D possibly being TRBD1 (6 bases). CDR1 MDHEN and CDR2 SYDVKM come from the germline V gene. V was trimmed by 8 bases and J by 4 bases, leaving 23 bases between them. The CDR3 spans 16 residues. In DNA, the CDR3 is TGTGCCAGCTTATACAGGGAGGGGGACGTCGGCTATGGCTACACCTTC. Protein product: CASLYREGDVGYGYTF.

J is TRBJ2-5 and V is TRBV5-1; D remains unclear. The CDR3 extends over 11 amino acids. V lost 4 bases and J 5 bases, leaving 6 bases between the germline ends. The germline V gene encodes CDR1 SGHRS and CDR2 YFSETQ. The CDR3 region is CASSVQETQYF. In nucleotides, the CDR3 is TGCGCCAGCAGCGTCCAGGAGACCCAGTACTTC.

The chain has TRBV27 and TRBJ2-1; D might be TRBD2 (6 bases). Trimming stripped 6 bases from V and 0 bases from J, with 12 bases between. This CDR3 is 15 amino acids long. Germline assignment: CDR1 MNHEY and CDR2 SMNVEV (reference sequence). CDR3 protein: CASRNGGSSYNEQFF. The CDR3 DNA reads as TGTGCCAGCAGAAATGGGGGGAGCTCCTACAATGAGCAGTTCTTC.

This clone was seen only once. This CDR3 reads CASSQFELGQWHNSPLHF. DNA of the CDR3: TGTGCCAGCAGCCAATTCGAATTGGGACAGTGGCATAATTCACCCCTCCACTTT. The rearrangement links TRBV14 to TRBJ1-6, with 7 bases that match TRBD1. Trimming removed 2 bases from V and 5 bases from J; junction bases left unmatched: 12. There are 18 residues in the CDR3. Germline V gene lookup returns CDR1 SGHDN and CDR2 FVKESK.

The genes are TRBV19 and TRBJ1-3, with 7 bases that match TRBD1. The ends lost 6 bases at V and 2 bases at J; junction bases unmatched: 4. There are 14 residues in the CDR3. Germline CDR1 reads LNHDA; CDR2 reads SQIVND (reference sequence). The CDR3 protein is CASSRQGTGNTIYF. The DNA of the CDR3 is TGTGCCAGTAGCCGACAGGGAACTGGAAACACCATATATTTT.

The rearrangement links TRBV7-7 to TRBJ2-1, with 8 nucleotides matching TRBD2. The V gene end was trimmed by 3 bases and the J gene end by 2 bases; junction bases not matched to a gene: 3. CDR1 SSHAT and CDR2 FNYEAQ come from the germline V gene (reference sequence). The CDR3 runs to 15 residues. In nucleotides, the CDR3 is TGTGCCAGCAGCTTCAGACTAGCGCCCTACAATGAGCAGTTCTTC. Protein sequence: CASSFRLAPYNEQFF.

The rearrangement links TRBV5-1 to TRBJ1-2, with a possible D match to TRBD1 (5 bases). CDR3 length: 15 amino acids. CDR1 SGHRS and CDR2 YFSETQ come from the germline V gene. The V end was cut by 3 bases, the J end by 2 bases, with 14 bases between. The CDR3 is CASSWDGAGNYGYTF. The DNA for the CDR3 is TGCGCCAGCAGCTGGGATGGGGCAGGAAACTATGGCTACACCTTC.

The V gene is TRBV30, the J gene TRBJ2-5; 7 nucleotides match TRBD2. Per germline, CDR1 GTSNPN and CDR2 SVGIG (reference sequence). V gave up 4 bases and J gave up 0 bases; unmatched junction bases: 2. The CDR3 covers 13 residues. CDR3: CAWIGLDQETQYF. For the CDR3, the DNA is TGTGCCTGGATTGGACTAGACCAAGAGACCCAGTACTTC.

The gene calls are TRBV27 and TRBJ2-7; 15 bases agree with TRBD2. This CDR3 has 15 amino acids. Germline V gene lookup returns CDR1 MNHEY and CDR2 SMNVEV (reference sequence). V trimming: 6 bases; J trimming: 4 bases; junction bases outside the gene matches: 4. This CDR3 reads CASRSGLAGGYEQYF. The CDR3 bases are TGTGCCAGCAGAAGTGGACTAGCGGGAGGGTACGAGCAGTACTTC.

V usage is TRBV5-4 and J usage is TRBJ2-7; 13 nucleotides line up with TRBD2. CDR3 length: 15 amino acids. The ends lost 0 bases at V and 3 bases at J; junction bases unmatched: 0. CDR1 and CDR2 from the germline V gene are SGHNT and YYREEE (reference sequence). The CDR3 is CASSLGTSGSYEQYF. The CDR3 nucleotides read TGTGCCAGCAGCTTGGGGACTAGCGGGAGCTACGAGCAGTACTTC.

The chain is built from TRBV11-2 and TRBJ2-7, with a possible D match to TRBD2 (5 bases). This CDR3 comprises 14 residues. Germline values: CDR1 SGHAT, CDR2 FQNNGV. Between the trimmed V and J ends, which lost 0 bases and 2 bases, there was a span of 8 bases. CDR3 nucleotide sequence: TGTGCCAGCAGCTTAGAACTAGGTCCCTACGAGCAGTACTTC. This sequence encodes CASSLELGPYEQYF.

The chain joins TRBV7-9 to TRBJ2-7; 8 bases are shared with TRBD2. The germline gives CDR1 SEHNR, CDR2 FQNEAQ (reference sequence). This CDR3 region has 13 residues. V shed 9 bases and J 3 bases; nucleotides not matched to a gene: 7. The DNA for the CDR3 is TGTGCCAGTCTGGTCGGGACTAGCTACGAGCAGTACTTC. Translated: CASLVGTSYEQYF.

The sample holds a few counts of this clone. The rearrangement uses TRBV6-4 and TRBJ2-2, with 7 bases lining up with TRBD2. Germline V gene lookup returns CDR1 MRHNA and CDR2 SNTAGT. Unmatched junction bases numbered 1, after V lost 2 bases and J lost 4 bases. This CDR3 region has 14 residues. DNA of the CDR3: TGTGCCAGCAGTGACGGGAGGGCCACCGGGGAGCTGTTTTTT. This encodes CASSDGRATGELFF.

The gene calls are TRBV11-2 and TRBJ2-7, with 10 bases matching TRBD1. Germline trimming cut 3 bases from V and 6 bases from J; bases unmatched to any gene: 8. Per the germline V gene, CDR1 is SGHAT and CDR2 is FQNNGV. This CDR3 contains 15 residues. The CDR3 DNA sequence: TGTGCCAGCAGCTTCGGGACAGGGGTTTTCGGCGAGCAGTACTTC. Translation: CASSFGTGVFGEQYF.

The J gene is TRBJ2-7, the V gene TRBV7-9; TRBD1 matches 7 bases. Looked up from germline, CDR1 is SEHNR and CDR2 is FQNEAQ (reference sequence). V was pared by 6 bases and J by 1 base, with 9 bases of the junction left unmatched. The CDR3 sequence is 15 residues long. This CDR3 reads CASRGKWDSSYEQYF. In nucleotides, the CDR3 is TGTGCCAGCAGGGGGAAGTGGGACAGTTCCTACGAGCAGTACTTC.

Only one count was recorded for this clone. The chain uses TRBV28 and TRBJ2-3, with D maybe TRBD2 (5 bases). Germline loops: CDR1 MDHEN, CDR2 SYDVKM. V lost 6 bases and J 0 bases, leaving 16 bases between the germline ends. The CDR3 runs to 16 residues. The CDR3 is CASRPPPQRSTDTQYF. CDR3 bases: TGTGCCAGCAGGCCCCCTCCCCAGCGGAGCACAGATACGCAGTATTTT.

J is TRBJ2-1 and V is TRBV18; a weak D match, TRBD2 (5 bases). The CDR3 is 14 amino acids. Germline CDR1 is KGHSH and CDR2 is LQKENI. The ends were cut back, 1 base at V and 4 bases at J, with 8 bases in the middle. CDR3 DNA: TGTGCCAGCTCACCACTAACTAGTTACAATGAGCAGTTCTTC. Its protein product is CASSPLTSYNEQFF. The variable domain in full, with the rest retrieved from reference TRBV18 and TRBJ2-1, is NAGVMQNPRHLVRRRGQEARLRCSPMKGHSHVYWYRQLPEEGLKFMVYLQKENIIDESGMPKERFSAEFPKEGPSILRIQQVVRGDSAAYFCASSPLTSYNEQFFGPGTRLTVL.

This clone has just one count. The V gene is TRBV6-5, the J gene TRBJ1-5; 8 bases map to TRBD1. CDR3 size: 15 residues. The trim removed 5 bases at V and 2 bases at J, leaving 5 bases unmatched. Germline V lookup: CDR1 MNHEY, CDR2 SVGAGI. The CDR3 DNA follows: TGTGCCAGCAGTAGACAGGGGACGGGCAATCAGCCCCAGCATTTT. It specifies CASSRQGTGNQPQHF.